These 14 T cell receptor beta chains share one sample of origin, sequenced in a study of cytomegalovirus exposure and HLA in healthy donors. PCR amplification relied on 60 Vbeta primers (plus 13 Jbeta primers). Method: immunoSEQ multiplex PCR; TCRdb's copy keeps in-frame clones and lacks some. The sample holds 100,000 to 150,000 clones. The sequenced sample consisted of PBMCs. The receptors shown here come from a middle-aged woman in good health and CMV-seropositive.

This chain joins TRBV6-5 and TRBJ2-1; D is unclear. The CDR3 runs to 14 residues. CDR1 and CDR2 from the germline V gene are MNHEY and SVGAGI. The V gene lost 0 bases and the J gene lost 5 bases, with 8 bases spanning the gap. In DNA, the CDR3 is TGTGCCAGCAGTTACTCGTTCGGTCACAATGAGCAGTTCTTC. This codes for CASSYSFGHNEQFF.

The CDR3 DNA sequence: TGTGCCAGCAGATTAGCGGGATCTGGGGAGACCCAGTACTTC. Translating gives CASRLAGSGETQYF. This chain uses TRBV6-5 with TRBJ2-5; TRBD2 matches at 8 bases. Trimming at V came to 6 bases and at J to 5 bases, leaving 8 bases not matched to a gene. This CDR3 contains 14 residues. Germline V CDR1 and CDR2: MNHEY, SVGAGI.

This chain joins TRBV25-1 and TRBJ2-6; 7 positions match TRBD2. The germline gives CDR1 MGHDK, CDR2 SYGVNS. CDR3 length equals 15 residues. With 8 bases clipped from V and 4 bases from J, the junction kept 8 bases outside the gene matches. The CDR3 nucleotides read TGTGCCAGCTCTGGGGGGGTGGCAGGGGCCAACGTCCTGACTTTC. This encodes CASSGGVAGANVLTF.

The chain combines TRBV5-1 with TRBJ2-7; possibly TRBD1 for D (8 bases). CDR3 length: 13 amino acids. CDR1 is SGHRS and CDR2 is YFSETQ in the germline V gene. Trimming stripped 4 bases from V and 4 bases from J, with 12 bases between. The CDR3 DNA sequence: TGCGCCAGCAGCGCGGGGGACAGGTACGAGCAGTACTTC. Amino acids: CASSAGDRYEQYF.

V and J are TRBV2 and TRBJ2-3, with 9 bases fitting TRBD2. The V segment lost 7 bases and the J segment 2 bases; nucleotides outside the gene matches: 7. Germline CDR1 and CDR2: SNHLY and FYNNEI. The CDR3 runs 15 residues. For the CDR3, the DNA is TGTGCCAGCAATAAAGCGGGAGGTGCCACAGATACGCAGTATTTT. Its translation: CASNKAGGATDTQYF.

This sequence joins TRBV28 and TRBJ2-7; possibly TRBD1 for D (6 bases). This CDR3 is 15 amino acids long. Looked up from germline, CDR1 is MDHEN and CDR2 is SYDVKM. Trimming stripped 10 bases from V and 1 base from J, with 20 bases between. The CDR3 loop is CATHNRAHISYEQYF. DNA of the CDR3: TGTGCCACACATAACAGGGCCCATATTTCCTACGAGCAGTACTTC.

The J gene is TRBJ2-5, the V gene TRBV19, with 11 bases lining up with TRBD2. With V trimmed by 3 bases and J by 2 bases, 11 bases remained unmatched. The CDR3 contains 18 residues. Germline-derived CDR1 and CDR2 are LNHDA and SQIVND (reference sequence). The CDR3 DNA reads TGTGCCAGTAGTATCCTCGGGACTAGCGGATTAGATCAAGAGACCCAGTACTTC. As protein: CASSILGTSGLDQETQYF.

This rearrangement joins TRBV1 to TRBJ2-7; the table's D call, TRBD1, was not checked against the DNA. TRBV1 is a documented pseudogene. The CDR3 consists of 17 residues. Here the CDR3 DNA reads TGCACCAGCAGCCAAGATCAAAAGCTGGGACAGGGCTACGAGCAGTACTTC. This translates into CTSSQDQKLGQGYEQYF.

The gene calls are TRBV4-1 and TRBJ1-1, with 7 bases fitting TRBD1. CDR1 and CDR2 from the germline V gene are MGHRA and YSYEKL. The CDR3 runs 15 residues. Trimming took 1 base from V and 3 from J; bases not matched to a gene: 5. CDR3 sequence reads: CASSQARDRYTEAFF. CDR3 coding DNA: TGCGCCAGCAGCCAAGCGCGGGACAGATACACTGAAGCTTTCTTT.

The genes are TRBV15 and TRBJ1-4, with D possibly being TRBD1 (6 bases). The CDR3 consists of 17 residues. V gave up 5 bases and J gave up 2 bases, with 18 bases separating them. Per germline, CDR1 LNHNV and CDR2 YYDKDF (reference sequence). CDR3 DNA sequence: TGTGCCACCAGCCCGGAACAGGGATCGGCCACTAATGAAAAACTGTTTTTT. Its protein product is CATSPEQGSATNEKLFF.

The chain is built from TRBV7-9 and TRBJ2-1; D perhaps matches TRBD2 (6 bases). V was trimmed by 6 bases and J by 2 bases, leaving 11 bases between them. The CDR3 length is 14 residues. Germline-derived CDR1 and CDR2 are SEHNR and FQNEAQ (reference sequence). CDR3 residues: CASSWGGAYNEQFF. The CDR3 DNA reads TGTGCCAGCAGTTGGGGAGGCGCCTACAATGAGCAGTTCTTC. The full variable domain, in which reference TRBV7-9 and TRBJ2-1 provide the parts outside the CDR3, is DTGVSQNPRHKITKRGQNVTFRCDPISEHNRLYWYRQTLGQGPEFLTYFQNEAQLEKSRLLSDRFSAERPKGSFSTLEIQRTEQGDSAMYLCASSWGGAYNEQFFGPGTRLTVL.

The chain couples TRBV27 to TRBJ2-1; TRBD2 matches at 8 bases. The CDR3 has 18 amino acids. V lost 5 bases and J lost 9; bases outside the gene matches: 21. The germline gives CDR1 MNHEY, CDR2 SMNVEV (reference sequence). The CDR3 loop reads CASSPILLSGPAGGEQFF. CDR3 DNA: TGTGCCAGCAGTCCTATCCTACTTAGCGGGCCCGCGGGGGGTGAGCAGTTCTTC.

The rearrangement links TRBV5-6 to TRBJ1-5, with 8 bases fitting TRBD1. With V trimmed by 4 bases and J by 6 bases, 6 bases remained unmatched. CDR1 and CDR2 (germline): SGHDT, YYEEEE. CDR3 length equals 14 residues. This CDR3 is CASSATGGPQPQHF. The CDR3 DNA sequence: TGTGCCAGCAGCGCAACAGGGGGGCCTCAGCCCCAGCATTTT.

As DNA, the CDR3 is TGTGCCGGAACGCCGGGACAGGGGGCCGGTGGCTACACCTTC. It codes for CAGTPGQGAGGYTF. The gene calls are TRBV30 and TRBJ1-2; 12 bases match TRBD1. CDR3 length equals 14 residues. V was pared by 8 bases and J by 7 bases, with 11 bases of the junction left unmatched. CDR1 is GTSNPN and CDR2 is SVGIG in the germline V gene (reference sequence).